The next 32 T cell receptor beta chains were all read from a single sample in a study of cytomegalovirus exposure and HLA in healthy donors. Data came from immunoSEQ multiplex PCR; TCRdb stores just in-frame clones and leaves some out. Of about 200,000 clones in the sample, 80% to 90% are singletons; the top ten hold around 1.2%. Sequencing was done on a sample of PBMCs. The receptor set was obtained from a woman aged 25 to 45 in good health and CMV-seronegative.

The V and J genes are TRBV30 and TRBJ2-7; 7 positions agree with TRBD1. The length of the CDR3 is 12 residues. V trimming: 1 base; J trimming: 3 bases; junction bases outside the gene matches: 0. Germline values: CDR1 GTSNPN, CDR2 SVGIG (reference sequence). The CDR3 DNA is TGTGCCTGGAGTGACAGGGGCTACGAGCAGTACTTC. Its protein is CAWSDRGYEQYF.

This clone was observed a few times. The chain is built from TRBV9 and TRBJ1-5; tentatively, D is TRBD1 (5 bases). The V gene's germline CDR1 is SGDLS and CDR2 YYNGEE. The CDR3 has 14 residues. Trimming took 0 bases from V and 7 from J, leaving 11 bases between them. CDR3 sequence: CASSVGTLSQPQHF. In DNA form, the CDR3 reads TGTGCCAGCAGCGTAGGGACACTATCACAGCCCCAGCATTTT.

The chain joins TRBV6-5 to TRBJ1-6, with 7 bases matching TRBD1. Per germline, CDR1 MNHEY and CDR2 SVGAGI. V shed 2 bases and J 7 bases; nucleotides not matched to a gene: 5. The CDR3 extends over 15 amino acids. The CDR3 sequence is CASSYRGQMNSPLHF. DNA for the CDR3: TGTGCCAGCAGTTACAGGGGACAGATGAATTCACCCCTCCACTTT.

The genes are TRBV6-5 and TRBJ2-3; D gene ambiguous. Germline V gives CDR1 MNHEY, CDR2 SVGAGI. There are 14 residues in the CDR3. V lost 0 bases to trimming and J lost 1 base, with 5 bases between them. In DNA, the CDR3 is TGTGCCAGCAGTTACTCGCAGGGCACAGATACGCAGTATTTT. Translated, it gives CASSYSQGTDTQYF.

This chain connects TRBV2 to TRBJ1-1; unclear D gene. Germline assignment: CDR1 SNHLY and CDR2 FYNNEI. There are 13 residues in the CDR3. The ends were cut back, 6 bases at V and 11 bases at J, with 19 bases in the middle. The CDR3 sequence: CASRLGLEVEAFF. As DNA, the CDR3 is TGTGCCAGCAGGTTAGGACTAGAGGTTGAGGCTTTCTTT. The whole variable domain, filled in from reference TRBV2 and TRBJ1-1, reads EPEVTQTPSHQVTQMGQEVILRCVPISNHLYFYWYRQILGQKVEFLVSFYNNEISEKSEIFDDQFSVERPDGSNFTLKIRSTKLEDSAMYFCASRLGLEVEAFFGQGTRLTVV.

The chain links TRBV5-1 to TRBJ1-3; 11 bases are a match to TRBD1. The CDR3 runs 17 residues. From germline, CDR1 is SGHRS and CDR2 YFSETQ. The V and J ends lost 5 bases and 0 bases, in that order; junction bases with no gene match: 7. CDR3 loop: CASSLAGQGDSGNTIYF. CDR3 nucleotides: TGCGCCAGCAGTTTAGCGGGACAGGGGGACTCTGGAAACACCATATATTTT.

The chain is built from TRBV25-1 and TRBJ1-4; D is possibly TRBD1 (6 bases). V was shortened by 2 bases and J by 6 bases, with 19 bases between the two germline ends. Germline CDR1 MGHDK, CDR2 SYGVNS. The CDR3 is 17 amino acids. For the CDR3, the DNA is TGTGCCAGCAGTGAAGAGTGGACGATAAAGGGGGATGAAAAACTGTTTTTT. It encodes CASSEEWTIKGDEKLFF.

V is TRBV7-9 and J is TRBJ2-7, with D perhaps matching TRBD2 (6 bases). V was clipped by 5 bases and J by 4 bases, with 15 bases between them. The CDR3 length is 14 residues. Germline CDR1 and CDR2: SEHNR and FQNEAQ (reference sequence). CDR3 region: CASSVSGTPYEQYF. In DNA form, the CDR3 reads TGTGCCAGCAGCGTATCCGGGACTCCTTACGAGCAGTACTTC.

The CDR3 here is CASSLETGGYTEAFF. In DNA, the CDR3 is TGCGCCAGCAGCTTAGAAACAGGGGGCTACACTGAAGCTTTCTTT. V and J are TRBV5-1 and TRBJ1-1, with 9 bases aligning to TRBD1. The junction had 5 bases not matched to a gene; V was cut back by 2 bases and J by 3 bases. The CDR3 is 15 residues long. Germline values: CDR1 SGHRS, CDR2 YFSETQ.

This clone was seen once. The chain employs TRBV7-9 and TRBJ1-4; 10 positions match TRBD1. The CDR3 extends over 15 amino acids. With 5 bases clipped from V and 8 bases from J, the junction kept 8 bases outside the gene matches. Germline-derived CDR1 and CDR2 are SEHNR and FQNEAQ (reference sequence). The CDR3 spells CASSHRDRGSEKLFF. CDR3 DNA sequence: TGTGCCAGCAGCCACCGGGACAGGGGCAGCGAAAAACTGTTTTTT.

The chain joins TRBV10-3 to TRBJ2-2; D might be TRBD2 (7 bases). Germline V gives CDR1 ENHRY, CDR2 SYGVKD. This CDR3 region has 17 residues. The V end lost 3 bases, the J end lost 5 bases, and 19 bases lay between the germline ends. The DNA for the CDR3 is TGTGCCATCAGTGACCCGAGGGGGGGCCGGGGAACCGGGGAGCTGTTTTTT. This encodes CAISDPRGGRGTGELFF.

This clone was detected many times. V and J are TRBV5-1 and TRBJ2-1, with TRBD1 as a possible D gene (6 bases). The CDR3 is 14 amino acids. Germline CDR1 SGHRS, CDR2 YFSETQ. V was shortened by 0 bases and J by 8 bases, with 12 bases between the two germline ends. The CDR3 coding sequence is TGCGCCAGCAGCTTGGACAGGGAGTTCCATGAGCAGTTCTTC. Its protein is CASSLDREFHEQFF.

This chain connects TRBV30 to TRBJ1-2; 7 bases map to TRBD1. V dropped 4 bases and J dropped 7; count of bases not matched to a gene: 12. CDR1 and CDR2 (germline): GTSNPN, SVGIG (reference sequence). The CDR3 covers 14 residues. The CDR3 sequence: CAWNPTGSRVGYTF. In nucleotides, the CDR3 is TGTGCCTGGAACCCGACAGGGAGTCGCGTTGGCTACACCTTC.

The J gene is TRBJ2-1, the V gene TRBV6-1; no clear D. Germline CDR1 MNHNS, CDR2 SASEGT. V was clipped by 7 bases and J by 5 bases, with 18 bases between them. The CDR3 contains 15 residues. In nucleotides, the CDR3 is TGTGCCAGCACTTCCCGAATGGGCTTCGACAATGAGCAGTTCTTC. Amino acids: CASTSRMGFDNEQFF.

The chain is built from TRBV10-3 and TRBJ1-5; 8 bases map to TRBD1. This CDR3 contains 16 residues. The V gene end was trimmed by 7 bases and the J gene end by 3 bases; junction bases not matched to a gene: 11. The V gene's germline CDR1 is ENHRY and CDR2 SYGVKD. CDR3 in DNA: TGTGCCATCACCCGAGAGGACAGGGCGGTCAATCAGCCCCAGCATTTT. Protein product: CAITREDRAVNQPQHF.

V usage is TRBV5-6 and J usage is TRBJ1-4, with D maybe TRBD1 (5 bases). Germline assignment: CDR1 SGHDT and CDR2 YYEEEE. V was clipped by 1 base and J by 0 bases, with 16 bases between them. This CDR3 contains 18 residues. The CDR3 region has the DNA TGTGCCAGCAGCTTGCCCCGGGACGGGGGGGCAACTAATGAAAAACTGTTTTTT. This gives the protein CASSLPRDGGATNEKLFF.

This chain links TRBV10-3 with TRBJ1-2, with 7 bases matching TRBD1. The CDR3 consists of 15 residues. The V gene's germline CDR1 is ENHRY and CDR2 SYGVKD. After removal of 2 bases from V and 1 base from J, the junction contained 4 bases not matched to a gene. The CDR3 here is CAISEPAGGNYGYTF. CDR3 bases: TGTGCCATCAGTGAGCCGGCAGGGGGTAACTATGGCTACACCTTC.

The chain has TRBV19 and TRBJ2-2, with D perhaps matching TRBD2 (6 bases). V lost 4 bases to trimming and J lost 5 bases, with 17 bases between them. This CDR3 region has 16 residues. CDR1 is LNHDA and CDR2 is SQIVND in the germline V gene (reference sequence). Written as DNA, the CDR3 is TGTGCCAGTAGTACCCTTGGGGAGGATTTAACCGGGGAGCTGTTTTTT. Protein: CASSTLGEDLTGELFF.

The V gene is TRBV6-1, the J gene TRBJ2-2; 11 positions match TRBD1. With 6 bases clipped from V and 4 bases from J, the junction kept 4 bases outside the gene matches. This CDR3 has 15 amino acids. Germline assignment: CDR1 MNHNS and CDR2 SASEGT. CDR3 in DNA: TGTGCCAGCAGCTTTGGGACAGGGGGCACCGGGGAGCTGTTTTTT. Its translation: CASSFGTGGTGELFF.

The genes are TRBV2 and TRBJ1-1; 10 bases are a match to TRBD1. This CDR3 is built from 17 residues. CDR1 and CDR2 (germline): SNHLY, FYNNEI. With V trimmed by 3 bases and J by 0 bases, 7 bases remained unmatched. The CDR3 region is CASSDGQGVAMNTEAFF. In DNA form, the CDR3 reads TGTGCCAGCAGTGATGGACAGGGGGTCGCGATGAACACTGAAGCTTTCTTT.

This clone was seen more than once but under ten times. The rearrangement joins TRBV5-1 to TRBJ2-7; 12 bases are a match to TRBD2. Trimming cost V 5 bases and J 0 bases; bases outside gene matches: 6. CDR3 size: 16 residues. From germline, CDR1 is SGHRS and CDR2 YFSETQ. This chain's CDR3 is CASSPTSGGSSYEQYF. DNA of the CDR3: TGCGCCAGCAGTCCTACTAGCGGGGGGAGCTCCTACGAGCAGTACTTC.

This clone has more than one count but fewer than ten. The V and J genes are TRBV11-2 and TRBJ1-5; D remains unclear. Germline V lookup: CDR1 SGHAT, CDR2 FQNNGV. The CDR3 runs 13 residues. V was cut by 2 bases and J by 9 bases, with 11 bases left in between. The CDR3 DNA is TGTGCCAGCAGCTTACGAGGGAACTGGCCCCAGCATTTT. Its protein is CASSLRGNWPQHF.

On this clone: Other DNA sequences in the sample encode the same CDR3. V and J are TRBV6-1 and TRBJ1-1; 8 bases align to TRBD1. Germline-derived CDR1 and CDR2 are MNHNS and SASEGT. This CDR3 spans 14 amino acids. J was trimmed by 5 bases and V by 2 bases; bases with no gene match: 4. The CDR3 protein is CASSETGGRTEAFF. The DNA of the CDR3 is TGTGCCAGCAGTGAAACAGGGGGGAGGACTGAAGCTTTCTTT.

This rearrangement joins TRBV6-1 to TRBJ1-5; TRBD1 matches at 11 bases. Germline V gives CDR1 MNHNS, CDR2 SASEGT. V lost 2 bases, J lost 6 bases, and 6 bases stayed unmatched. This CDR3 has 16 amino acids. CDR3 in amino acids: CASSERGQGASQPQHF. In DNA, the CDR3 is TGTGCCAGCAGTGAAAGAGGACAGGGGGCGAGTCAGCCCCAGCATTTT.

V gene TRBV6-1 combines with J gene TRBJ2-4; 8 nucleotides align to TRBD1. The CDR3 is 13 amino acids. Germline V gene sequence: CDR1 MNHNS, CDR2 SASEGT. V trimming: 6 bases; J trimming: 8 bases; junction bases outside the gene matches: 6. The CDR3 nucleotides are TGTGCCAGCAGGGTGGACAGGGTGGACATTCAGTACTTC. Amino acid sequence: CASRVDRVDIQYF.

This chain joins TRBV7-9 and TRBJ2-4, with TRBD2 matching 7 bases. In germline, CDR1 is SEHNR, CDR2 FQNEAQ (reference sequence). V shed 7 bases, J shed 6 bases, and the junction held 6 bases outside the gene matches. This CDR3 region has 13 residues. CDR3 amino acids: CASKAGAGNIQYF. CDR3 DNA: TGTGCCAGCAAGGCGGGAGCGGGAAACATTCAGTACTTC.

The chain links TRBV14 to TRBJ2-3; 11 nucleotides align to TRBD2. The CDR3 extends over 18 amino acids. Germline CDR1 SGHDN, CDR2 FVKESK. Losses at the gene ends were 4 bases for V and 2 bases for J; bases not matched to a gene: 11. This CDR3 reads CASSLGASGRLLTDTQYF. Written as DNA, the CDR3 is TGTGCCAGCAGCCTCGGGGCTAGCGGGAGGTTACTCACAGATACGCAGTATTTT.

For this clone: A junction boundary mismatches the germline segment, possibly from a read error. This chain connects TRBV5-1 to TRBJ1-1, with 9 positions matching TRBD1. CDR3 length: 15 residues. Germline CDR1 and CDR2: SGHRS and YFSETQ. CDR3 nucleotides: TGCGCCAGCACCTTGACAGGGGGTATGAACACTGAAGCTTTCTTT. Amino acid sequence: CASTLTGGMNTEAFF.

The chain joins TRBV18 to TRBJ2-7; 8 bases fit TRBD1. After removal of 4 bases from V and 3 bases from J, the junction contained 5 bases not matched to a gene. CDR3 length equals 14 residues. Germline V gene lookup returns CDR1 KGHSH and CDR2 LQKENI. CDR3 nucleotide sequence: TGTGCCAGCTCACGGGGACAGGAGAACTACGAGCAGTACTTC. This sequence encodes CASSRGQENYEQYF.

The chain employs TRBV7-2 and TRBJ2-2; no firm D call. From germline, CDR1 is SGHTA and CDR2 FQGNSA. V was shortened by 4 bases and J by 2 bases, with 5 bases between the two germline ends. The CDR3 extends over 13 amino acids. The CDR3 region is CASSSYNTGELFF. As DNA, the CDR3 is TGTGCCAGCAGCTCCTACAACACCGGGGAGCTGTTTTTT.

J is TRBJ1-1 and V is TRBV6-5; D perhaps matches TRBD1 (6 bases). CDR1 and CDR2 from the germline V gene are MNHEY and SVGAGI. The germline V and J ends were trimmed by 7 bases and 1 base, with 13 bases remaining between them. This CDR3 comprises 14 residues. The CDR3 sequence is CASKFGTRNTEAFF. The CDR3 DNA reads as TGTGCCAGCAAGTTCGGGACACGGAACACTGAAGCTTTCTTT.

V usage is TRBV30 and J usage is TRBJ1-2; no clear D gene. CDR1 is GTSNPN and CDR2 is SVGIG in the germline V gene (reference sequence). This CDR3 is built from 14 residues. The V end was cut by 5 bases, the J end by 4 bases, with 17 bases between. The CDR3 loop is CAWGGRPTGYGYTF. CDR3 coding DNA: TGTGCCTGGGGAGGACGACCAACGGGCTATGGCTACACCTTC.